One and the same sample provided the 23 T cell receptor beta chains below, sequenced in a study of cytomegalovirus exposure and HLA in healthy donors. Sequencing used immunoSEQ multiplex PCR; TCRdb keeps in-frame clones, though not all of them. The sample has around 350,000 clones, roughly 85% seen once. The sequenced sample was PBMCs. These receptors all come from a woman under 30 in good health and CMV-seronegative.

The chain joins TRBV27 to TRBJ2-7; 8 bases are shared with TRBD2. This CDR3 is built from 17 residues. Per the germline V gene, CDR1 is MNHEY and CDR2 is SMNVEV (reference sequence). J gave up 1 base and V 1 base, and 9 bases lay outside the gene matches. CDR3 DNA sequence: TGTGCCAGCAGTTTATTTGGCGGGGGGCCCCGTTCCTACGAGCAGTACTTC. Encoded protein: CASSLFGGGPRSYEQYF.

The CDR3 reads CATSRLSRSTWGDNEQFF. The CDR3 DNA sequence: TGTGCCACCAGCCGTCTCTCCAGGTCAACTTGGGGGGATAATGAGCAGTTCTTC. The genes are TRBV15 and TRBJ2-1; D possibly corresponds to TRBD2 (6 bases). Per the germline V gene, CDR1 is LNHNV and CDR2 is YYDKDF (reference sequence). This CDR3 has 18 residues. V was cut by 5 bases and J by 7 bases, with 27 bases left in between. The full variable domain, with the rest looked up from reference TRBV15 and TRBJ2-1, is DAMVIQNPRYQVTQFGKPVTLSCSQTLNHNVMYWYQQKSSQAPKLLFHYYDKDFNNEADTPDNFQSRRPNTSFCFLDIRSPGLGDTAMYLCATSRLSRSTWGDNEQFFGPGTRLTVL.

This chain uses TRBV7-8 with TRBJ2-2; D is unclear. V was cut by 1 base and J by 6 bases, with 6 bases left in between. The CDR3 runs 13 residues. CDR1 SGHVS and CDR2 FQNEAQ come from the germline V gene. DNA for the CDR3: TGTGCCAGCAGCTTAGAGGCGGCCGGGGAGCTGTTTTTT. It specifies CASSLEAAGELFF.

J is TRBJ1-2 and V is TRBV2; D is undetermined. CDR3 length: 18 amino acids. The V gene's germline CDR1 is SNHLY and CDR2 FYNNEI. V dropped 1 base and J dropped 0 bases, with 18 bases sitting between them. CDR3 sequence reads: CASSEGPLQQITNYGYTF. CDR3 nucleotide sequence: TGTGCCAGCAGTGAAGGGCCGCTCCAACAGATAACTAACTATGGCTACACCTTC.

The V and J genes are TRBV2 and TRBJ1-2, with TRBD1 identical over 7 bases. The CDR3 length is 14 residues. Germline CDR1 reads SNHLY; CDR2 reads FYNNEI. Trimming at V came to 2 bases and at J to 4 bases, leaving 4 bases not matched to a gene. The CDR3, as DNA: TGTGCCAGCAGTGAAAATACAGGGGCCTATGGCTACACCTTC. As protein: CASSENTGAYGYTF.

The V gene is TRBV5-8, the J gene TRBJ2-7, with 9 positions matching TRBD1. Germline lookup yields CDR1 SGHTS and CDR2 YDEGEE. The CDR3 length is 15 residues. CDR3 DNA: TGTGGGACAGGGGCTAGGGGCTTACTCTCCTACGAGCAGTACTTC. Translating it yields CGTGARGLLSYEQYF.

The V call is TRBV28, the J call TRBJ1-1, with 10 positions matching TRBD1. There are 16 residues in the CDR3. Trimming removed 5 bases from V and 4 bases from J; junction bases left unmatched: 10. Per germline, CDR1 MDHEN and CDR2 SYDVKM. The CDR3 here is CASSLTPGQGGTEAFF. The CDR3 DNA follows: TGTGCCAGCAGTCTAACCCCAGGACAGGGGGGCACTGAAGCTTTCTTT.

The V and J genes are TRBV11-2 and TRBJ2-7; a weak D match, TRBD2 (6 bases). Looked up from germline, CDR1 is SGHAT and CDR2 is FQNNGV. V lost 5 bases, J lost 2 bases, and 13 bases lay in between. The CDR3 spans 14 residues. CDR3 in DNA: TGTGCCAGCAGCCACCGGGACTTAACCTACGAGCAGTACTTC. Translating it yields CASSHRDLTYEQYF.

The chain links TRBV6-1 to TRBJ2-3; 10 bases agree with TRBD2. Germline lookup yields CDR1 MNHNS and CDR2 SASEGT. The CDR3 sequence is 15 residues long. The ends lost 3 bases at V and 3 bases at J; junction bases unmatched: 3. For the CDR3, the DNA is TGTGCCAGCAGTGATGGTAGCGGGGGGACAGATACGCAGTATTTT. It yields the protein CASSDGSGGTDTQYF.

The CDR3 reads CARSPDREVGNEQFF. The CDR3 DNA is TGTGCCAGAAGCCCGGACAGGGAGGTAGGCAATGAGCAGTTCTTC. The J gene is TRBJ2-1, the V gene TRBV5-3; TRBD1 matches 8 bases. TRBV5-3 is treated as an ORF (open reading frame) with a function not yet certain. Unmatched junction bases numbered 9, after V lost 4 bases and J lost 6 bases. CDR3 length: 15 amino acids.

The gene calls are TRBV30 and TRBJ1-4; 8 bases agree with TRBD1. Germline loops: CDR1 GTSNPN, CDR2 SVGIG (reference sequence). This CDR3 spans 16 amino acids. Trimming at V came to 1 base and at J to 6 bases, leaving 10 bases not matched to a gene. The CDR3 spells CAWSAHTGGGYEKLFF. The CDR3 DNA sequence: TGTGCCTGGAGTGCCCACACAGGGGGTGGCTATGAAAAACTGTTTTTT.

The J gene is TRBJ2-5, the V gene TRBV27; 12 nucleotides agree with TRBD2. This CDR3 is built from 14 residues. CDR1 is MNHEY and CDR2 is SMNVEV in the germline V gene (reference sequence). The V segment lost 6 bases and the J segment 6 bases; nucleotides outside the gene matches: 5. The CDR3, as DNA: TGTGCCAGCAGCCAGACTAGCGGGAGACAGACCCAGTACTTC. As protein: CASSQTSGRQTQYF.

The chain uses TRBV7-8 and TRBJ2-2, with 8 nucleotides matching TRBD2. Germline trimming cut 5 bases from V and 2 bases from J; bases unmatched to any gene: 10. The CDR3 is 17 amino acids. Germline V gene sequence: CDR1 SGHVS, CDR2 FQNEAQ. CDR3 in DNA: TGTGCCAGCAGCGCCATCGGGGGGGGCTTCAACACCGGGGAGCTGTTTTTT. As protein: CASSAIGGGFNTGELFF.

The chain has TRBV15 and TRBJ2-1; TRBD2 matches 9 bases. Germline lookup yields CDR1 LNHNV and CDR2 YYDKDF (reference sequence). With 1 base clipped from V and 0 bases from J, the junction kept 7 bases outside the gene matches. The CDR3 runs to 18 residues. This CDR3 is CATSRAGSGRSSYNEQFF. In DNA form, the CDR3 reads TGTGCCACCAGCAGAGCGGGTAGCGGGAGAAGCTCCTACAATGAGCAGTTCTTC. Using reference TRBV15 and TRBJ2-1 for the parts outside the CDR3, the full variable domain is DAMVIQNPRYQVTQFGKPVTLSCSQTLNHNVMYWYQQKSSQAPKLLFHYYDKDFNNEADTPDNFQSRRPNTSFCFLDIRSPGLGDTAMYLCATSRAGSGRSSYNEQFFGPGTRLTVL.

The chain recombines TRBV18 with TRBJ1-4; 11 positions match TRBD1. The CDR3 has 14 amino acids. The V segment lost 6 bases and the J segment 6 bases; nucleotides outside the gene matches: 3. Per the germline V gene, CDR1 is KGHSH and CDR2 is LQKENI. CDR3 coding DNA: TGTGCCAGCTCCCTGGACAGGGGGCATGAAAAACTGTTTTTT. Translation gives CASSLDRGHEKLFF.

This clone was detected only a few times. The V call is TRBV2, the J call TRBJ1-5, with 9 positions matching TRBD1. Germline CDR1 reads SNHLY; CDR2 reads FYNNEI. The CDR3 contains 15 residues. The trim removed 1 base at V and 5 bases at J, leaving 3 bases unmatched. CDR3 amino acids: CASSEGTGVHQPQHF. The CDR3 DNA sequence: TGTGCCAGCAGTGAAGGGACAGGGGTGCATCAGCCCCAGCATTTT.

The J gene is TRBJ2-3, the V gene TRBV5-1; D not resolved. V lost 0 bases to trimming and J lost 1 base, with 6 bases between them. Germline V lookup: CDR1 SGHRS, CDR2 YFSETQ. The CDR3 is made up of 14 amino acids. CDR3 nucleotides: TGCGCCAGCAGCTTGGCACTGGGCACAGATACGCAGTATTTT. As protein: CASSLALGTDTQYF.

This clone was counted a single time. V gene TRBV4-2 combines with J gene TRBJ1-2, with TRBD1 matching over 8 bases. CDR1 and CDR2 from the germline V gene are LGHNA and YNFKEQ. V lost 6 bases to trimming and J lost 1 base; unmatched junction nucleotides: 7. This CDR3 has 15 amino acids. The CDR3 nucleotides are TGTGCCAGCAGACGGGGACAGGAAATTAACTATGGCTACACCTTC. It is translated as CASRRGQEINYGYTF.

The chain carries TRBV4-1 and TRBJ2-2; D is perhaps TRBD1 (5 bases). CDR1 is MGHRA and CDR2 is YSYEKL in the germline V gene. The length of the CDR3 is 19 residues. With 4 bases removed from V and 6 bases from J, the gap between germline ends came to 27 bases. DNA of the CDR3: TGCGCCAGCAGCCCCAAAATGACCCTCAGGTACCCAGGGTCCGGGGAGCTGTTTTTT. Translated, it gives CASSPKMTLRYPGSGELFF.

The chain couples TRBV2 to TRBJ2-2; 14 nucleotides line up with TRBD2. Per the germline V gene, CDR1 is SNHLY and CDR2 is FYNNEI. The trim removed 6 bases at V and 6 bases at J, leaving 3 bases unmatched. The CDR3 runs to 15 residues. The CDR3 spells CASRGTSGRAGELFF. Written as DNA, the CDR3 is TGTGCCAGCAGGGGGACTAGCGGGAGAGCCGGGGAGCTGTTTTTT.

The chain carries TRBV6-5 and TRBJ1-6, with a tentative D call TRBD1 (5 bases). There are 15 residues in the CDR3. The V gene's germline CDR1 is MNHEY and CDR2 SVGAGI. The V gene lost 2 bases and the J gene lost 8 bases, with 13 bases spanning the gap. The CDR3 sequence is CASSYGRAGYSPLHF. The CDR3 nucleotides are TGTGCCAGCAGTTACGGCAGGGCTGGGTATTCACCCCTCCACTTT.

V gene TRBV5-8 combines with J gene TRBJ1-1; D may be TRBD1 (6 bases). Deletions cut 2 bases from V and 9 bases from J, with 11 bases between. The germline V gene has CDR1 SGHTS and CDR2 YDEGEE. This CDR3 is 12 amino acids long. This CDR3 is CASSFPTGQAFF. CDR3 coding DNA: TGTGCCAGCAGCTTCCCGACAGGCCAAGCTTTCTTT.

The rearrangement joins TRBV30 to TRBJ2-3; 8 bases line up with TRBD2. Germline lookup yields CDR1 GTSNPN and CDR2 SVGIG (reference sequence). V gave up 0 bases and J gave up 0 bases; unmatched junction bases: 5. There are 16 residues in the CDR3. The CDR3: CAWSVRRGGSTDTQYF. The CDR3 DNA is TGTGCCTGGAGTGTACGCCGCGGGGGGAGCACAGATACGCAGTATTTT.